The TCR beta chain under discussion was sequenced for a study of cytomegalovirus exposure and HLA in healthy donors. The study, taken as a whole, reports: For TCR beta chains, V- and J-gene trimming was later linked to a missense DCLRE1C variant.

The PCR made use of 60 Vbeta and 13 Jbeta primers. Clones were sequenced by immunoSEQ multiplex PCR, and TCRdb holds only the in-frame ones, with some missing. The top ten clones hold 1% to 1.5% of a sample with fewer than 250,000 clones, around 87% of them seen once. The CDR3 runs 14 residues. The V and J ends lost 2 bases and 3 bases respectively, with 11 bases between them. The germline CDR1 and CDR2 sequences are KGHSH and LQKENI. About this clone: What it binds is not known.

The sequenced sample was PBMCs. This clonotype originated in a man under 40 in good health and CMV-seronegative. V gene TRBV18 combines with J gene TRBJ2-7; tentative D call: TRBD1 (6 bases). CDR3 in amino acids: CASSPSGQNYEQYF. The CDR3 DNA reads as TGTGCCAGCTCACCATCCGGACAGAACTACGAGCAGTACTTC.